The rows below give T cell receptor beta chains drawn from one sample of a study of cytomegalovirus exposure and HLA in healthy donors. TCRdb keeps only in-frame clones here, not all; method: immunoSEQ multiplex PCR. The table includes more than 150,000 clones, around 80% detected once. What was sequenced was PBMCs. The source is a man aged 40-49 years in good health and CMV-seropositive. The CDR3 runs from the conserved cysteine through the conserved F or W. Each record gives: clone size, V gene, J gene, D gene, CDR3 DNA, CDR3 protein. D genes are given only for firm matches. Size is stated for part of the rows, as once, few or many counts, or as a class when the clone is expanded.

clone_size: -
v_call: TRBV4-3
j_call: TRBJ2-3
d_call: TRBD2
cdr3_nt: TGCGCCAGCAGCCAAGATCGAGGTAGCGGGACAGATACGCAGTATTTT
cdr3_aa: CASSQDRGSGTDTQYF

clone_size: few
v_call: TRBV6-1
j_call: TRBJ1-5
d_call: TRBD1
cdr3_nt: TGTGCCAGCAGTGATGGACAGGGTTTAAATCAGCCCCAGCATTTT
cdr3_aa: CASSDGQGLNQPQHF

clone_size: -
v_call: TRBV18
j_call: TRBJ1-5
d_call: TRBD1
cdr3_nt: TGTGCCAGCTCAAGACAGGGGAAACAGCCCCAGCATTTT
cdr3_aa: CASSRQGKQPQHF

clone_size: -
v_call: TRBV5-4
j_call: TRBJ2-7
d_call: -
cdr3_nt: TGTGCCAGCAGCTTGACTCCTACCGGGACAAGCTACAGGGAGCAGTACTTC
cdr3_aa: CASSLTPTGTSYREQYF

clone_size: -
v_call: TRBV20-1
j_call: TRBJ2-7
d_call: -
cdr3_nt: TGCAGTGCTAGAGATCTAACCGAGCAGTACTTC
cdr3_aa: CSARDLTEQYF

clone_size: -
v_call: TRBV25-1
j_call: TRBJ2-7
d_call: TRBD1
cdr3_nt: TGTGCCAGCAGTCCCGGGACAGGGGGCCCGTACGAGCAGTACTTC
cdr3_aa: CASSPGTGGPYEQYF

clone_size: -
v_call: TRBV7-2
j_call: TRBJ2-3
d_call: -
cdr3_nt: TGTGCCAGCAGCTTTGGACAGAGCACAGATACGCAGTATTTT
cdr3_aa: CASSFGQSTDTQYF

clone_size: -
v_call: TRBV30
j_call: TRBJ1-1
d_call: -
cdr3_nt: TGTGCCTGGGTAGACGGGGGATCTGAAGCTTTCTTT
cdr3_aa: CAWVDGGSEAFF

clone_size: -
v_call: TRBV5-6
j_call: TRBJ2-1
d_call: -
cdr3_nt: TGTGCCAGCAGCCAGGGGGGAACAGGGACCTACAATGAGCAGTTCTTC
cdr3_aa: CASSQGGTGTYNEQFF

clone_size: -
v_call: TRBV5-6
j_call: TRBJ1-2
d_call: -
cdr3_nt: TGTGCCAGCAGAGGGACGGGGGGTAACTATGGCTACACCTTC
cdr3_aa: CASRGTGGNYGYTF

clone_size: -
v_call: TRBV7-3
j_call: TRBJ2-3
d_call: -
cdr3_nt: TGTGCCAGCAGCTTAAGGAGGGGTTGGGATACGCAGTATTTT
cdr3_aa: CASSLRRGWDTQYF

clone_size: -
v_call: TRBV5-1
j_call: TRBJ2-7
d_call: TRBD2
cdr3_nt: TGCGCCAGCAGCTTGACCCTTAGCGGGGGAAGCTCCTACGAGCAGTACTTC
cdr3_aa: CASSLTLSGGSSYEQYF

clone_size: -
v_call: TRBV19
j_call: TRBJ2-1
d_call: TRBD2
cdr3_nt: TGTGCCAGTAGTTTGCGGGGGGGCGGGAATGAGCAGTTCTTC
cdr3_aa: CASSLRGGGNEQFF

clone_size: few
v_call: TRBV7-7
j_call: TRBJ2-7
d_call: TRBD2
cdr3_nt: TGTGCTAGCAGCCCCTTAGCGGGGGGCTCCTACGAGCAGTACTTC
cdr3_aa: CASSPLAGGSYEQYF

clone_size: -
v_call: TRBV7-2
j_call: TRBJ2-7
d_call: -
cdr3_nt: TGTGCCAGCAGCTTAAGTCGCCTGGGCCAGGGATCCTACGAGCAGTACTTC
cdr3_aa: CASSLSRLGQGSYEQYF

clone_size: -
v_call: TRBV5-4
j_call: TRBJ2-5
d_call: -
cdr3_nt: TGTGCCAGCAGCTTTCGGACAAAAGGAGAGACCCAGTACTTC
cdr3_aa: CASSFRTKGETQYF

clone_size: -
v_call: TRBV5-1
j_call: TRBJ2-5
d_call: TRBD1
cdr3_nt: TGCGCCAGCAGCTCGGAGACAGGGCGAAAGACCCAGTACTTC
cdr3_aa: CASSSETGRKTQYF

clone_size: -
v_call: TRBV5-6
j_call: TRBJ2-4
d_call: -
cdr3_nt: TGTGCCAGCAGCTTGTTTCACAGGGAAAAAAACATTCAGTACTTC
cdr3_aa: CASSLFHREKNIQYF

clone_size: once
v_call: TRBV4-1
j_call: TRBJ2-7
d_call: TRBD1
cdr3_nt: TGCGCCAGCAGCCAAGACCGGGACAGGAGCTCCTACGAGCAGTACTTC
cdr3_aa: CASSQDRDRSSYEQYF

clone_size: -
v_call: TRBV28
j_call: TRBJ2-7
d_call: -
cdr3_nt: TGTGCCAGCAGTTTCTGGGGCGAGCAGTACTTC
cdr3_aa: CASSFWGEQYF

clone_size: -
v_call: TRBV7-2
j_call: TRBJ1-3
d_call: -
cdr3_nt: TGTGCCAGCAGCTTAGACTGGGAGGGAAACACCATATATTTT
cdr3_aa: CASSLDWEGNTIYF

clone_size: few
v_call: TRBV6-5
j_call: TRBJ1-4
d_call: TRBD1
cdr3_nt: TGTGCCAGCAGTCTGGACAGGGTCGAAGAAAAACTGTTTTTT
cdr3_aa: CASSLDRVEEKLFF

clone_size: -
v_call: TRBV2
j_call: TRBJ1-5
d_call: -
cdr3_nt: TGTGCCAGCAGTGAAGCGCCCGGACAGCCAAGCAATCAGCCCCAGCATTTT
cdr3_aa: CASSEAPGQPSNQPQHF

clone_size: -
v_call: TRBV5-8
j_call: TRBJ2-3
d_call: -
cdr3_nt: TGTGCCAGCAGCTTGGCCTTAGACTTTCGCACAGATACGCAGTATTTT
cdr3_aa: CASSLALDFRTDTQYF

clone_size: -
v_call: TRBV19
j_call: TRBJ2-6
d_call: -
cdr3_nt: TGTGCCAGTAGTACGAGAACAGGGCGCGGGGCCAACGTCCTGACTTTC
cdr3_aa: CASSTRTGRGANVLTF

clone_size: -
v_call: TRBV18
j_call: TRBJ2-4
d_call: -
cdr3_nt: TGTGCCAGCTCGGGGGGAGCCAAAAACATTCAGTACTTC
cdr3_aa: CASSGGAKNIQYF

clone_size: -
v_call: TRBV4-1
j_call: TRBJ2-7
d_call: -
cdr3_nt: TGCGCCAGCAGCCAAGAGGGGCCCCAAAGCTCCTACGAGCAGTACTTC
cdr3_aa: CASSQEGPQSSYEQYF

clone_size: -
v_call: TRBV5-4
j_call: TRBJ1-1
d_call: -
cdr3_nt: TGTGCCAGCAGACCCGAACCTGCCTCCGGGATTTCCTTGGCTTTCTTT
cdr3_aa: CASRPEPASGISLAFF

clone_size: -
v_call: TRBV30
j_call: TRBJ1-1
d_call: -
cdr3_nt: TGTGCCTGGAGCCCTCTAGTGAACACTGAAGCTTTCTTT
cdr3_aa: CAWSPLVNTEAFF

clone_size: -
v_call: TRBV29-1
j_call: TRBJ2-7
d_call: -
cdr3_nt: TGCAGCGTTATGACAGGCCACTACGAGCAGTACTTC
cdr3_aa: CSVMTGHYEQYF

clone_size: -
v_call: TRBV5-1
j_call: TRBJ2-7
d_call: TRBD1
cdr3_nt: TGCGCCAGCAGCTTCCGGGACAGTAGCTCCTACGAGCAGTACTTC
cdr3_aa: CASSFRDSSSYEQYF

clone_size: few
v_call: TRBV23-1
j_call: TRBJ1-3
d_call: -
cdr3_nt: TGCGCCAGCGCGCACCTAACCAGGAGGAAAAACACCATATATTTT
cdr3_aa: CASAHLTRRKNTIYF

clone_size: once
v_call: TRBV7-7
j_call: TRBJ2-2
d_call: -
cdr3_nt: TGTGCTAGCAGCCGTTTCCCTACGTTGGCCGGGGAGCTGTTTTTT
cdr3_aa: CASSRFPTLAGELFF

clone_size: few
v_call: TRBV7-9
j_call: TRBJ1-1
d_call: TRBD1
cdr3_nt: TGTGCCAGCAGCCCTCGGACAGGATTGAACACTGAAGCTTTCTTT
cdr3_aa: CASSPRTGLNTEAFF

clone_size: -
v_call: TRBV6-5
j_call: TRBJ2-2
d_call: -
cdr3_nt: TGTGCCAGCAGTTACAGTCCGGGAGCCTGGACCGGGGAGCTGTTTTTT
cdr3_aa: CASSYSPGAWTGELFF

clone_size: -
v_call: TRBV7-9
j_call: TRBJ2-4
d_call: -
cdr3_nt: TGTGCCAGTCGACAGCTAGCCAAAAACATTCAGTACTTC
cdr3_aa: CASRQLAKNIQYF

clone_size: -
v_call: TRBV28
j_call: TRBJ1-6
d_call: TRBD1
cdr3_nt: TGTGCCAGCACCTGGGACAGGTTGGATTCACCCCTCCACTTT
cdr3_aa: CASTWDRLDSPLHF

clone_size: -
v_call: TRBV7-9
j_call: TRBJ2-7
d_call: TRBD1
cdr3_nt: TGTGCCAGCAGCCAAGGCCCGGGACAGGGGACCTACGAGCAGTACTTC
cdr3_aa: CASSQGPGQGTYEQYF

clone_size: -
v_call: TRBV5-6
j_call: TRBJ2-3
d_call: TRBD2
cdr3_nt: TGTGCCAGCAGCTTGGGACTAGCGGGGGTAACGCAGTATTTT
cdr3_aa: CASSLGLAGVTQYF

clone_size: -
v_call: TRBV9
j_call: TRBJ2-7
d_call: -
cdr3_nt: TGTGCCAGCAGCGGCGAGGGTAGAGGGCATTCATACGAGCAGTACTTC
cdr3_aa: CASSGEGRGHSYEQYF

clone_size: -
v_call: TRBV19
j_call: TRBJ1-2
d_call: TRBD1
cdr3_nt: TGTGCCAGTAGGGACAGGGGGCCAGACTATGGCTACACCTTC
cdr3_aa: CASRDRGPDYGYTF

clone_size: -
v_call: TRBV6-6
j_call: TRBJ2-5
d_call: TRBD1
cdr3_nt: TGTGCCAGCAGCGACCGACAGGGCTTGTACCAAGAGACCCAGTACTTC
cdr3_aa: CASSDRQGLYQETQYF

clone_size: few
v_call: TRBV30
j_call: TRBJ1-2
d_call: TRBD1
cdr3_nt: TGTGCCTGGAGTAACACCGGGACAGGCAACTATGGCTACACCTTC
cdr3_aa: CAWSNTGTGNYGYTF

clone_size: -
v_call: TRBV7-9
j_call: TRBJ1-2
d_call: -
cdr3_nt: TGTTCCAGCAGCGAATCGGGGGGTGGCTACACCTTC
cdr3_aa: CSSSESGGGYTF

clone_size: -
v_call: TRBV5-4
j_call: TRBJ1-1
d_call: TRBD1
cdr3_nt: TGTGCCAGCAGCTTCGGGACAGGGAATCAGATGATTGCTGAAGCTTTCTTT
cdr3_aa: CASSFGTGNQMIAEAFF

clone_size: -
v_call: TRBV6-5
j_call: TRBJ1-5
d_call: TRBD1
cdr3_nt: TGTGCCAGTGCGAACGACCAGGGGGCCGATCAGCCCCAGCATTTT
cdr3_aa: CASANDQGADQPQHF

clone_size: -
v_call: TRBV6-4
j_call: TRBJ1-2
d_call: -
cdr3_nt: TGTGCCAGCAGTGCTGGCTCATATGGCTACACCTTC
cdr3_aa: CASSAGSYGYTF

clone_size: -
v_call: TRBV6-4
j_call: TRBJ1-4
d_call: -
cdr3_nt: TGTGCCAGCAGTGCGACAGGCCGTGAAAAACTGTTTTTT
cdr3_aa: CASSATGREKLFF

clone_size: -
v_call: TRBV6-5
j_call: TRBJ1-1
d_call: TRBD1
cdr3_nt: TGTGCCAGCAGTTACTCAACGGGACAGTACACTGAAGCTTTCTTT
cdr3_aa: CASSYSTGQYTEAFF

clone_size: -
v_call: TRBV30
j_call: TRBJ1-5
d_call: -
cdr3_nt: TGTGCCTGGAGGGGGGCGGGAGGCAATCAGCCCCAGCATTTT
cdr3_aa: CAWRGAGGNQPQHF

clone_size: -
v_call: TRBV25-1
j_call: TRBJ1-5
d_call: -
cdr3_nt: TGTGCCAGCAGTGACAGGGGTAGCAATCAGCCCCAGCATTTT
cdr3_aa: CASSDRGSNQPQHF

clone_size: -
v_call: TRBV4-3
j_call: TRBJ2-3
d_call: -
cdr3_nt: TGCGCCAGCAGCCAGAGGGGCGGGGGCACAGATACGCAGTATTTT
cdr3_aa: CASSQRGGGTDTQYF

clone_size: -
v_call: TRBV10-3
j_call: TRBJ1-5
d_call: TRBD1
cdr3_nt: TGTGCCATACAAGGACAGGGTAGCAATCAGCCCCAGCATTTT
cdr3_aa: CAIQGQGSNQPQHF

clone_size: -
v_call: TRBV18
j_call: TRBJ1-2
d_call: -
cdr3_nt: TGTGCCAGCTCACGGGACACCCTCTATGGCTACACCTTC
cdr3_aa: CASSRDTLYGYTF

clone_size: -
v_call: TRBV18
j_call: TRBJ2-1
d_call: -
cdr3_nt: TGTGCCAGCTCACCACCAACAGGTTACTCCTACAATGAGCAGTTCTTC
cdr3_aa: CASSPPTGYSYNEQFF

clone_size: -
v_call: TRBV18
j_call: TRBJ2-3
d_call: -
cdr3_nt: TGTGCCAGCTCACCCCGGCCGGGGATGGGCACAGATACGCAGTATTTT
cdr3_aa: CASSPRPGMGTDTQYF

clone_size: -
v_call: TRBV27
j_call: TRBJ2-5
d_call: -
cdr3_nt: TGTGCCAGCAGTTTAACGGGACACCCCCAAGAGACCCAGTACTTC
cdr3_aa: CASSLTGHPQETQYF

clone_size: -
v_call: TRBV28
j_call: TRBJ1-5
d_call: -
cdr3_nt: TGTGCCAGCAAATCGACAGGAAGTCAGCCCCAGCATTTT
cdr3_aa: CASKSTGSQPQHF